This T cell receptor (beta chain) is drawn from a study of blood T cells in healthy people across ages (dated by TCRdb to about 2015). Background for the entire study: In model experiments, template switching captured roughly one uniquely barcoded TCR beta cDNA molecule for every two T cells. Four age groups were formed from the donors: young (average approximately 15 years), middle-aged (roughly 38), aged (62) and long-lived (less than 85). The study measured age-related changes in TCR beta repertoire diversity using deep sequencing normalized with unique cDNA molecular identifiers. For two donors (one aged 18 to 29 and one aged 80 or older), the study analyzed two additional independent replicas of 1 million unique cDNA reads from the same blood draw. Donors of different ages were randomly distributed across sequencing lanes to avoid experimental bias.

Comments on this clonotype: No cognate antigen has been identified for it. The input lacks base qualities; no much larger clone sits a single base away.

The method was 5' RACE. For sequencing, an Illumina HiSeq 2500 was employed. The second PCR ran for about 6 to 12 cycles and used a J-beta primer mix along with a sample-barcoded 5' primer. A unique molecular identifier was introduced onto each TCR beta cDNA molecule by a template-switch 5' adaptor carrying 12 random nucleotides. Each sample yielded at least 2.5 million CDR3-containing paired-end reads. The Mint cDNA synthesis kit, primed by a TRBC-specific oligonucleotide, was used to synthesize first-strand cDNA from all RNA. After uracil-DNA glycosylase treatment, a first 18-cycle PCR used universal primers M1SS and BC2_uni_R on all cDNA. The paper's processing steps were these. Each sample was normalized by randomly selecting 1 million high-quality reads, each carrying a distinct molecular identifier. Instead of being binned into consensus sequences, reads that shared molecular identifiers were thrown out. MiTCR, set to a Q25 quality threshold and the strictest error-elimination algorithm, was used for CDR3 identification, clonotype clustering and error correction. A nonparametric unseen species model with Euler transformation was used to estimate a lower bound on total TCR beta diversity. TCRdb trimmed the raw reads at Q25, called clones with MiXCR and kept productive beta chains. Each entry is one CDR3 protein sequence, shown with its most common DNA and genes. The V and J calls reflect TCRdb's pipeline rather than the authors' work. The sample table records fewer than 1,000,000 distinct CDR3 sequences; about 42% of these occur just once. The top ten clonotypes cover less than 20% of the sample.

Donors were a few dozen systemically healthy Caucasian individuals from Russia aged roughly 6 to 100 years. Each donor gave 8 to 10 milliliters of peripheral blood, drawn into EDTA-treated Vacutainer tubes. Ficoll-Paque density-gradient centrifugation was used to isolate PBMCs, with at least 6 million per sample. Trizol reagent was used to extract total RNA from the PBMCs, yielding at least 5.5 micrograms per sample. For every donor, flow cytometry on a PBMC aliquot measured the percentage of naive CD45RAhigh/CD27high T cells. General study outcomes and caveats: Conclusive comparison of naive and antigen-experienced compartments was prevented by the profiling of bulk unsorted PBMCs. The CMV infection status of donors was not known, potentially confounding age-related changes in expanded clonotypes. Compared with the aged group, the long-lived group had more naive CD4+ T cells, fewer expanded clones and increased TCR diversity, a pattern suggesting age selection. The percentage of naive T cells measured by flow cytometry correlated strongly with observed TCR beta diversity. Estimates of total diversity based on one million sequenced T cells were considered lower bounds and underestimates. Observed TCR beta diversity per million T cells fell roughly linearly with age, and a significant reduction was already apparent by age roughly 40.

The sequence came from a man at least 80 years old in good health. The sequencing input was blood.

This receptor has the CDR3 CASSSRILGTGELFF. Here is the DNA: TGCGCCAGCAGCTCTCGAATATTGGGTACCGGGGAGCTGTTTTTT. The chain is encoded by TRBV5-1 joined to TRBJ2-2, with the identity of the D gene unclear. The CDR3 starts with the cysteine, ends with the phenylalanine, and has 15 residues. Of the read, only the CDR3 DNA is kept; its 45 bases are in frame from base 1. The germline V gene encodes CDR1 SGHRS and CDR2 YFSETQ. The junction carries 14 bases between V and J, which are trimmed by 3 bases and 5 bases respectively.